A single T cell receptor (beta chain) is shown here with its context. V lost 3 bases, J lost 0 bases, and 9 bases stayed unmatched. CDR3 length: 18 amino acids. The germline CDR1 and CDR2 sequences are LNHDA and SQIVND (reference sequence). These data originate in a study of blood T cell repertoires in COVID-19. Original processing notes: Counts of nucleated cells, estimated from reference gene primer amplification, were obtained. Here immunoSEQ multiplex PCR was the method, and the copy in TCRdb shows in-frame clones only, minus some. V and J calls and clone size are copied from that table; D and trimming were computed from the DNA. The repertoire has about 68,000 clones, just over 85% of them found once; the top ten carry roughly 8.8%.

The clonotype originates from a young man with acute or convalescent COVID-19. Material: peripheral blood. The chain links TRBV19 to TRBJ1-5; 9 bases are a match to TRBD1. CDR3 nucleotides: TGTGCCAGTAGTATCGGGACAGGGCCATCTTATAGCAATCAGCCCCAGCATTTT. Residues: CASSIGTGPSYSNQPQHF.